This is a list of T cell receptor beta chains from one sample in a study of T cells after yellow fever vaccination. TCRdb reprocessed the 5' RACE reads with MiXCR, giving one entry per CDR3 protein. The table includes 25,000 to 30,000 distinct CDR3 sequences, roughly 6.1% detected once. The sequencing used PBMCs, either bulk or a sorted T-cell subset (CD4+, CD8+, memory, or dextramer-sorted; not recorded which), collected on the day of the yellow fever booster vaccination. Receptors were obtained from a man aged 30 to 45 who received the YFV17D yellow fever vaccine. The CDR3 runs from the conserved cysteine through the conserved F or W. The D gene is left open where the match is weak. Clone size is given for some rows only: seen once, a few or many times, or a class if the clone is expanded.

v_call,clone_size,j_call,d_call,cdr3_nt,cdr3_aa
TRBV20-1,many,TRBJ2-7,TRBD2,TGCAGTGCTAATTTACCGGGACTAGCGGCCTACGAGCAGTACTTC,CSANLPGLAAYEQYF
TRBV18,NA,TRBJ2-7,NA,TGTGCCAGCTCACCATTTGTTGGCCCTGACTACGAGCAGTACTTC,CASSPFVGPDYEQYF
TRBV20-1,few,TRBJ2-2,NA,TGCAGTAGCACTATGCGGGGTAGCACCGGGGAGCTGTTTTTT,CSSTMRGSTGELFF
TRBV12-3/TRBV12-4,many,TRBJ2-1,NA,TGTGCCAGCAGTTTATTTTCGCGCGGGGAGCAGTTCTTC,CASSLFSRGEQFF
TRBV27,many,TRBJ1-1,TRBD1,TGTGCCAGCAGTTCGACAGGGAAGGGCGCTGTGGCTTTCTTT,CASSSTGKGAVAFF
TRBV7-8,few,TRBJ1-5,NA,TGTGCCAGCAGCTTAGCAGGGACACTCTCAGGCAATCAGCCCCAGCATTTT,CASSLAGTLSGNQPQHF
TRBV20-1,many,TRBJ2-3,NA,TGCAGTGGTGGGGGACCCAGCACAGATACGCAGTATTTT,CSGGGPSTDTQYF
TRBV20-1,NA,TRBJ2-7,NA,TGCAGTGCTTTTTCGACAGGACTCTCCTACGAGCAGTACTTC,CSAFSTGLSYEQYF
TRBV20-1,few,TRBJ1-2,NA,TGCAGTGCTAGAGACTGGGGAGGAGGAAATGATCACTATGGCTACACCTTC,CSARDWGGGNDHYGYTF
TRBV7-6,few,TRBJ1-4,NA,TGTGCCAGCAGCCGGGTTCCAACTAATGAAAAACTGTTTTTT,CASSRVPTNEKLFF
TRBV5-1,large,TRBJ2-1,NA,TGCGCCAGCAGCGGGCGAAATGAGCAGTTCTTC,CASSGRNEQFF
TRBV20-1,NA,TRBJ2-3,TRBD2,TGCAGTGCTGGAAGACTAGCGGGAGGGCAAGTAGATACGCAGTATTTT,CSAGRLAGGQVDTQYF
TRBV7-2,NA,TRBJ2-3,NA,TGTGCCAGCAGCTCCCCCGGGCAGGCCAAAGATACGCAGTATTTT,CASSSPGQAKDTQYF
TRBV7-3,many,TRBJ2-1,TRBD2,TGTGCCAGCAGCTTATCGGGGGGCTCCTACAATGAGCAGTTCTTC,CASSLSGGSYNEQFF
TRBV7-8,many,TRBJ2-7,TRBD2,TGTGCCAGCAGCTTAGAGGGCGGGAGGGCCCGCGAGCAGTACTTC,CASSLEGGRAREQYF
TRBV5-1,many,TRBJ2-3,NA,TGCGCCAGCATGGACCCCCAAGGCACAGATACGCAGTATTTT,CASMDPQGTDTQYF
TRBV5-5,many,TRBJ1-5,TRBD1,TGTGCCAGCAGTCAGGGGGCCCTGTCCTATCAGCCCCAGCATTTT,CASSQGALSYQPQHF
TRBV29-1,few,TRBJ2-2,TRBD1,TGCAGCGTTGAAAAGCCCGGGACAGGGTCCCCCGGGGAGCTGTTTTTT,CSVEKPGTGSPGELFF
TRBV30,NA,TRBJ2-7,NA,TGTGCCTGGAGACAGGACGTAGGCGAGCAGTACTTC,CAWRQDVGEQYF
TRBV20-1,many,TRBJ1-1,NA,TGCAGTGTTTCGAAGAGAGAGTCTGAAGCTTTCTTT,CSVSKRESEAFF
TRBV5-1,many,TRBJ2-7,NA,TGCGCCAGCAGCCGCGGACAGAGCGAGCAGTACTTC,CASSRGQSEQYF
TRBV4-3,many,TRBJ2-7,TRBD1,TGCGCCAGCAGCCAGACAATCCGGGACAGACCTTCCTACGAGCAGTACTTC,CASSQTIRDRPSYEQYF
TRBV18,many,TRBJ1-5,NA,TGTGCCAGCTCACCAGGCCAGCCTAATCAGCCCCAGCATTTT,CASSPGQPNQPQHF
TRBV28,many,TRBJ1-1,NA,TGTGCCAGCAGGGCTCAGTGGAGGTCGAACACTGAAGCTTTCTTT,CASRAQWRSNTEAFF
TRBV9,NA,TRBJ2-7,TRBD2,TGTGCCAGCAGCGTAGTAGCGGGAGGGGATGAGCAGTACTTC,CASSVVAGGDEQYF
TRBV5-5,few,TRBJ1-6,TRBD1,TGTGCCAGCAGCCCCGGACAGGGATGGTCACCCCTCCACTTT,CASSPGQGWSPLHF
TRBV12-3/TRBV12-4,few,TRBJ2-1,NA,TGTGCCAGCTGGCGAGGTAATGAGCAGTTCTTC,CASWRGNEQFF
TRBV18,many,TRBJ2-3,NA,TGTGCCAGCTCACCAGATAGCGGCACAGATACGCAGTATTTT,CASSPDSGTDTQYF
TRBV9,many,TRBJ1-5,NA,TGTGCCAGCAGCGTAAAGGGGACGGATCAGCCCCAGCATTTT,CASSVKGTDQPQHF
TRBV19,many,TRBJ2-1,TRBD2,TGTGCCAGTAGTATAGGACTAGCGGGAGTCTCACGGGGTGAGCAGTTCTTC,CASSIGLAGVSRGEQFF
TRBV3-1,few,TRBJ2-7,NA,TGTGCCAGCAGCCAAGACTCCAGGGACGAGCAGTACTTC,CASSQDSRDEQYF
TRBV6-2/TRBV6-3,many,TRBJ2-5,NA,TGTGCCAGCAGAACGTCCTACCGGGACGACTACCAAGAGACCCAGTACTTC,CASRTSYRDDYQETQYF
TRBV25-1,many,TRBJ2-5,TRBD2,TGTGCCAGCAGTGAATCAGGTAGCGGGAGGGCCCGAGAGACCCAGTACTTC,CASSESGSGRARETQYF
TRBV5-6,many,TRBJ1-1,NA,TGTGCCAGCAGCTTGGTTGAGACTGAAGCTTTCTTT,CASSLVETEAFF
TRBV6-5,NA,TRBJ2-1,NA,TGTGCCAGCAGTTACCTTCGCGGGAAAGGTGAGCAGTTCTTC,CASSYLRGKGEQFF
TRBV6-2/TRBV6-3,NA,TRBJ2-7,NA,TGTGCCAGCAGTTACGATAACGAGCAGTACTTC,CASSYDNEQYF
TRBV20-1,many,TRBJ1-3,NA,TGCAGTGCTAGAGGCAGTACGGGGGACGGCGCATACACCATATATTTT,CSARGSTGDGAYTIYF
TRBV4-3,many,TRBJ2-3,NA,TGCGCCAGCAGCCAAGGAGGTTTAGGGCGCAGCACAGATACGCAGTATTTT,CASSQGGLGRSTDTQYF
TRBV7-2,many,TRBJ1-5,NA,TGTGCCAGCAGCTTCGGGAATACCAATCAGCCCCAGCATTTT,CASSFGNTNQPQHF
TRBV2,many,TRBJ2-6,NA,TGTGCCAGCAGTAACAGACAGAGCTCTGGGGCCAACGTCCTGACTTTC,CASSNRQSSGANVLTF
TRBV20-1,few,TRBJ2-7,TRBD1,TGCAGTGCGGATCCCGGGACAGGACTCCTTGAGCAGTACTTC,CSADPGTGLLEQYF
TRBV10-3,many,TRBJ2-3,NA,TGTGCCATCAGTGAGGGGCTTGACGGTACGCAGTATTTT,CAISEGLDGTQYF
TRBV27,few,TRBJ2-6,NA,TGTGCCAGCAGTTCGCAGGGGCTTGGGGCCAACGTCCTGACTTTC,CASSSQGLGANVLTF
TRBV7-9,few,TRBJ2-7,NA,TGTGCCAGCAGCTCGGACTTCTACGAGCAGTACTTC,CASSSDFYEQYF
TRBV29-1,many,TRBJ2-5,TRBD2,TGCAGCGTCCTCCGCCCGGGACTAGAGCCCCAGTACTTC,CSVLRPGLEPQYF
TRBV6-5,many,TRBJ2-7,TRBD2,TGTGCCAGCATAGCGGGGGGAAGCTCCTACGAGCAGTACTTC,CASIAGGSSYEQYF
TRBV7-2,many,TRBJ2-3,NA,TGTGCCAGTCTCTATGGGGGAGCGGCAGATACGCAGTATTTT,CASLYGGAADTQYF
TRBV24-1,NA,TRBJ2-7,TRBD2,TGTGCCACCAGTGATTCCAGCGGGAGGGCACCCTACGAGCAGTACTTC,CATSDSSGRAPYEQYF
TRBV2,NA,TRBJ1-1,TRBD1,TGTGCCAGCAGACCACAGGGGGGGAACACTGAAGCTTTCTTT,CASRPQGGNTEAFF
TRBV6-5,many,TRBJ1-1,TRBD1,TGTGCCAGCAGTACCACGAGACAGGGTAGTTTTGCTTTCTTT,CASSTTRQGSFAFF
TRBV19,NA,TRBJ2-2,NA,TGTGCCAGTAGTAGGCGTCGAGACATGAACACCGGGGAGCTGTTTTTT,CASSRRRDMNTGELFF
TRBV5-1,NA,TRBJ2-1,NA,TGCGCCAGCGGAAACAATGAGCAGTTCTTC,CASGNNEQFF
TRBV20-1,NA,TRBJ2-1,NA,TGCAGTGCCACGCATCAAACTGAGTATGAGCAGTTCTTC,CSATHQTEYEQFF
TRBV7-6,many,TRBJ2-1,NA,TGTGCCAGGGACAATGAGCAGTTCTTC,CARDNEQFF
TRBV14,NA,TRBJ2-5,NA,TGTCCCAGCAGCGGAGGTGGGGCCCAGTACTTC,CPSSGGGAQYF